The 14 T cell receptor beta chains reported below all come from one sample, sequenced in a study of shared clonotypes between healthy human individuals. This table comes from immunoSEQ multiplex PCR, and its TCRdb copy is limited to in-frame clones, with some not included. The sample yields about 2 million clones, 85% to 95% seen once. Sequences were obtained from naive CD4+ T cells sorted from blood. As to subset: CD45RA+ positively selected. The receptors originated from a man between 18 and 29 years old in good health.

The J gene is TRBJ2-2, the V gene TRBV9; D may be TRBD2 (6 bases). V was shortened by 3 bases and J by 7 bases, with 19 bases between the two germline ends. The CDR3 sequence is 16 residues long. Germline V CDR1 and CDR2: SGDLS, YYNGEE. In DNA, the CDR3 is TGTGCCAGCAGCGAAGCAGGAGGGAGTAAGGGCGGGGAGCTGTTTTTT. This translates into CASSEAGGSKGGELFF. Full variable domain (remainder filled in from reference TRBV9 and TRBJ2-2): DSGVTQTPKHLITATGQRVTLRCSPRSGDLSVYWYQQSLDQGLQFLIQYYNGEERAKGNILERFSAQQFPDLHSELNLSSLELGDSALYFCASSEAGGSKGGELFFGEGSRLTVL.

V gene TRBV19 combines with J gene TRBJ1-1; weak D call: TRBD1 (5 bases). Per germline, CDR1 LNHDA and CDR2 SQIVND (reference sequence). There are 15 residues in the CDR3. V was trimmed by 3 bases and J by 7 bases, leaving 18 bases between them. The CDR3 loop reads CASSIARKDSDEAFF. The DNA of the CDR3 is TGTGCCAGTAGTATTGCCCGTAAAGACAGTGATGAAGCTTTCTTT.

The V and J genes are TRBV7-2 and TRBJ2-7; possibly TRBD2 for D (5 bases). CDR1 and CDR2 from the germline V gene are SGHTA and FQGNSA. Trimming took off 4 bases at V and 7 bases at J, with 17 bases between the two ends. The CDR3 consists of 14 residues. This CDR3 reads CASSSKAGVWEQYF. CDR3 sequence (DNA): TGTGCCAGCAGCTCCAAGGCCGGGGTTTGGGAGCAGTACTTC.

Worth noting for this clone: The sample contains more than one DNA sequence encoding this CDR3. The chain employs TRBV7-2 and TRBJ2-5; 7 bases match TRBD1. The V and J ends lost 5 bases and 4 bases, in that order; junction bases with no gene match: 4. The CDR3 covers 13 residues. The germline V gene has CDR1 SGHTA and CDR2 FQGNSA. CDR3: CASSRQGGETQYF. The DNA of the CDR3 is TGTGCCAGCAGCCGACAGGGCGGAGAGACCCAGTACTTC. Filled out from reference TRBV7-2 and TRBJ2-5, the complete variable domain reads GAGVSQSPSNKVTEKGKDVELRCDPISGHTALYWYRQSLGQGLEFLIYFQGNSAPDKSGLPSDRFSAERTGGSVSTLTIQRTQQEDSAVYLCASSRQGGETQYFGPGTRLLVL.

The rearrangement uses TRBV19 and TRBJ1-2; TRBD1 might be the D (6 bases). Trimming left V 3 bases short and J 8 bases short, with 13 bases between. CDR1 and CDR2 (germline): LNHDA, SQIVND (reference sequence). CDR3 size: 13 residues. CDR3 residues: CASSINGQFGYTF. Written as DNA, the CDR3 is TGTGCCAGTAGTATTAACGGACAGTTCGGCTACACCTTC.

This chain joins TRBV9 and TRBJ2-1, with D perhaps TRBD2 (5 bases). CDR3 length: 15 residues. V gave up 0 bases and J gave up 7 bases, with 14 bases separating them. Germline CDR1 SGDLS, CDR2 YYNGEE. The CDR3 DNA follows: TGTGCCAGCAGCGTAGTCCTGGGAGAAGGGAATGAGCAGTTCTTC. The encoded protein is CASSVVLGEGNEQFF. The full variable domain, in which reference TRBV9 and TRBJ2-1 provide the parts outside the CDR3, is DSGVTQTPKHLITATGQRVTLRCSPRSGDLSVYWYQQSLDQGLQFLIQYYNGEERAKGNILERFSAQQFPDLHSELNLSSLELGDSALYFCASSVVLGEGNEQFFGPGTRLTVL.

This clone has just one count. V and J are TRBV5-1 and TRBJ2-7, with no clear D. CDR1 and CDR2 (germline): SGHRS, YFSETQ. V was cut by 3 bases and J by 4 bases, with 11 bases left in between. The CDR3 has 13 amino acids. CDR3 in amino acids: CASSSETLYEQYF. In DNA form, the CDR3 reads TGCGCCAGCAGCTCTGAAACGTTGTACGAGCAGTACTTC.

The chain combines TRBV20-1 with TRBJ1-2; 10 bases fit TRBD1. This CDR3 comprises 11 residues. The ends lost 6 bases at V and 6 bases at J; junction bases unmatched: 1. Germline values: CDR1 DFQATT, CDR2 SNEGSKA (reference sequence). CDR3 sequence (DNA): TGCAGTGCGACAGGGGGCAATGGCTACACCTTC. Protein: CSATGGNGYTF.

The chain employs TRBV5-6 and TRBJ1-6; D call uncertain. Trimming stripped 0 bases from V and 0 bases from J, with 7 bases between. Germline V gives CDR1 SGHDT, CDR2 YYEEEE. This CDR3 is 16 amino acids long. The CDR3 nucleotides read TGTGCCAGCAGCTTGGAGGAGTCCTCCTATAATTCACCCCTCCACTTT. Translating gives CASSLEESSYNSPLHF.

The DNA of the CDR3 is TGTGCCTGGAATGAGGGGGGCACCGGGGAGCTGTTTTTT. Its translation is CAWNEGGTGELFF. The J gene is TRBJ2-2, the V gene TRBV30; D assignment may be TRBD1 or TRBD2 (6 bases each). Germline V CDR1 and CDR2: GTSNPN, SVGIG (reference sequence). V lost 4 bases and J lost 4, with 10 bases in between. The CDR3 consists of 13 residues.

The V and J genes are TRBV10-2 and TRBJ1-2, with 7 bases identical to TRBD1. The J segment lost 10 bases and the V segment lost 2 bases, leaving 10 bases of the junction unmatched. This CDR3 has 14 amino acids. Germline-derived CDR1 and CDR2 are WSHSY and SAAADI. CDR3 loop: CASSEPGTAKDYTF. The DNA of the CDR3 is TGCGCCAGCAGTGAGCCCGGGACAGCGAAAGACTACACCTTC.

This chain links TRBV5-1 with TRBJ1-2; possibly TRBD1 for D (6 bases). Trimming took 4 bases from V and 4 from J, leaving 11 bases between them. Germline lookup yields CDR1 SGHRS and CDR2 YFSETQ. The CDR3 sequence is 13 residues long. CDR3 sequence reads: CASSQGSGYGYTF. CDR3 sequence (DNA): TGCGCCAGCAGCCAGGGGAGCGGCTATGGCTACACCTTC.

The genes are TRBV18 and TRBJ2-2, with TRBD2 matching over 7 bases. The germline V gene has CDR1 KGHSH and CDR2 LQKENI. The CDR3 spans 16 residues. V shed 1 base, J shed 2 bases, and the junction held 4 bases outside the gene matches. CDR3 in DNA: TGTGCCAGCTCACCACAGCTAGCGGTAAACACCGGGGAGCTGTTTTTT. Translation gives CASSPQLAVNTGELFF.

Remarks on this clone: Other nucleotide sequences from this sample produce the same CDR3. The DNA for the CDR3 is TGTGCCAGCAGCCGACAGGGCAATCAGCCCCAGCATTTT. It is translated as CASSRQGNQPQHF. V usage is TRBV6-5 and J usage is TRBJ1-5, with D perhaps matching TRBD1 (6 bases). V dropped 6 bases and J dropped 2 bases, with 8 bases sitting between them. Germline-derived CDR1 and CDR2 are MNHEY and SVGAGI. This CDR3 region has 13 residues.